These 22 T cell receptor beta chains share one sample of origin, sequenced in a study of Ad26.COV2.S vaccination and SARS-CoV-2 variants. Sequencing was performed with immunoSEQ multiplex PCR; in TCRdb, only in-frame clones are kept and a portion is missing. The table lists around 100,000 clones, about four fifths of them singletons. Sample: peripheral blood, taken after recovery from COVID-19. The source is a human donor who had recovered from COVID-19.

This chain uses TRBV14 with TRBJ1-1, with TRBD1 as a possible D gene (6 bases). The CDR3 contains 14 residues. V shed 2 bases and J shed 5 bases, with 12 bases lying between them. CDR1 is SGHDN, CDR2 FVKESK, per germline. This CDR3 is CASSQLGGRTEAFF. CDR3 DNA: TGTGCCAGCAGCCAACTAGGGGGGCGGACTGAAGCTTTCTTT.

The chain recombines TRBV2 with TRBJ1-4, with 8 bases identical to TRBD1. This CDR3 has 15 amino acids. Losses at the gene ends were 6 bases for V and 4 bases for J; bases not matched to a gene: 7. Germline V gene data show CDR1 as SNHLY and CDR2 as FYNNEI. For the CDR3, the DNA is TGTGCCAGCAGGGAGAACAGGGGGGGTAATGAAAAACTGTTTTTT. It codes for CASRENRGGNEKLFF.

The chain links TRBV19 to TRBJ2-7, with 9 bases lining up with TRBD1. Germline V gene lookup returns CDR1 LNHDA and CDR2 SQIVND (reference sequence). The ends lost 6 bases at V and 5 bases at J; junction bases unmatched: 5. CDR3 size: 13 residues. The CDR3, as DNA: TGTGCCAGTAGGAAGGGACAGGGACACGAGCAGTACTTC. Its translation is CASRKGQGHEQYF. Full variable domain (missing parts from reference TRBV19 and TRBJ2-7): DGGITQSPKYLFRKEGQNVTLSCEQNLNHDAMYWYRQDPGQGLRLIYYSQIVNDFQKGDIAEGYSVSREKKESFPLTVTSAQKNPTAFYLCASRKGQGHEQYFGPGTRLTVT.

This clone was recorded only once. The chain combines TRBV7-8 with TRBJ2-7; 12 bases fit TRBD2. The CDR3 covers 16 residues. Germline loops: CDR1 SGHVS, CDR2 FQNEAQ. With 3 bases clipped from V and 5 bases from J, the junction kept 8 bases outside the gene matches. CDR3 DNA sequence: TGTGCCAGCAGCTTTCGACTAGCGGGAGTACTCGACGAGCAGTACTTC. Translating it yields CASSFRLAGVLDEQYF.

This clone has a single count. The chain couples TRBV18 to TRBJ2-5; D may match TRBD1 or TRBD2 (5 bases each). V shed 6 bases and J shed 5 bases, with 19 bases lying between them. The CDR3 loop spans 15 amino acids. The germline CDR1 and CDR2 sequences are KGHSH and LQKENI. The CDR3 region has the DNA TGTGCCAGCTCGCACCGGGACCGGGCTTTCGAGACCCAGTACTTC. It translates to CASSHRDRAFETQYF. Based on the CDR3 plus reference TRBV18 and TRBJ2-5, the full variable domain is NAGVMQNPRHLVRRRGQEARLRCSPMKGHSHVYWYRQLPEEGLKFMVYLQKENIIDESGMPKERFSAEFPKEGPSILRIQQVVRGDSAAYFCASSHRDRAFETQYFGPGTRLLVL.

The chain joins TRBV19 to TRBJ2-1, with D possibly TRBD2 on 6 matching bases. The CDR3 is 13 amino acids. The germline gives CDR1 LNHDA, CDR2 SQIVND (reference sequence). Deletions cut 5 bases from V and 8 bases from J, with 13 bases between. CDR3 amino acids: CASSPTSRDEQFF. The CDR3 nucleotides read TGTGCCAGTAGTCCAACTAGCCGCGATGAGCAGTTCTTC.

The chain uses TRBV6-4 and TRBJ2-2, with 9 positions matching TRBD2. This CDR3 region has 17 residues. CDR1 and CDR2 from the germline V gene are MRHNA and SNTAGT. Trimming took 1 base from V and 3 from J; bases not matched to a gene: 6. The CDR3 reads CASSDWGSGSYTGELFF. The CDR3 nucleotides are TGTGCCAGCAGTGACTGGGGTAGCGGGAGTTACACCGGGGAGCTGTTTTTT.

V and J are TRBV25-1 and TRBJ1-1, with D hard to call. There are 11 residues in the CDR3. Trimming stripped 6 bases from V and 5 bases from J, with 7 bases between. The germline gives CDR1 MGHDK, CDR2 SYGVNS. The CDR3 nucleotides read TGTGCCAGCAGCATACATACTGAAGCTTTCTTT. Its translation is CASSIHTEAFF.

This clone has just one count. The chain has TRBV25-1 and TRBJ2-7, with TRBD1 matching over 7 bases. J was trimmed by 3 bases and V by 3 bases; bases with no gene match: 5. Per the germline V gene, CDR1 is MGHDK and CDR2 is SYGVNS. CDR3 size: 14 residues. The CDR3 region has the DNA TGTGCCAGCAGTGAGTCGGGGACAGTCTACGAGCAGTACTTC. Protein sequence: CASSESGTVYEQYF.

The chain links TRBV7-2 to TRBJ1-2; D is unresolved. The ends were cut back, 1 base at V and 2 bases at J, with 17 bases in the middle. Germline V gives CDR1 SGHTA, CDR2 FQGNSA. This CDR3 is built from 17 residues. CDR3 nucleotide sequence: TGTGCCAGCAGCTTAGATTTTGGCCGGAGAATGAACTATGGCTACACCTTC. Its protein is CASSLDFGRRMNYGYTF. The entire variable domain, with the rest obtained from reference TRBV7-2 and TRBJ1-2, is as follows: GAGVSQSPSNKVTEKGKDVELRCDPISGHTALYWYRQSLGQGLEFLIYFQGNSAPDKSGLPSDRFSAERTGGSVSTLTIQRTQQEDSAVYLCASSLDFGRRMNYGYTFGSGTRLTVV.

This chain uses TRBV6-5 with TRBJ2-1, with 9 bases identical to TRBD1. This CDR3 is built from 15 residues. CDR1 is MNHEY and CDR2 is SVGAGI in the germline V gene. After removal of 5 bases from V and 7 bases from J, the junction contained 9 bases not matched to a gene. CDR3 DNA sequence: TGTGCCAGCAGTATTGCACAGGGGGCCAAAAATGAGCAGTTCTTC. Protein sequence: CASSIAQGAKNEQFF.

The V and J genes are TRBV7-3 and TRBJ1-2; the D gene is possibly TRBD1 (5 bases). Trimming took off 5 bases at V and 8 bases at J, with 21 bases between the two ends. The CDR3 contains 15 residues. Germline values: CDR1 SGHTA, CDR2 FQGTGA. CDR3 sequence: CASSPDGAPPRGYTF. DNA of the CDR3: TGTGCCAGCAGCCCTGACGGGGCACCTCCGAGGGGCTACACCTTC.

This chain joins TRBV18 and TRBJ1-3, with D perhaps matching TRBD1 (6 bases). The CDR3 loop spans 15 amino acids. Germline V gene sequence: CDR1 KGHSH, CDR2 LQKENI. Trimming stripped 3 bases from V and 2 bases from J, with 11 bases between. CDR3 region: CASSPLQGPGNTIYF. The CDR3 region has the DNA TGTGCCAGCTCACCTCTGCAGGGGCCTGGAAACACCATATATTTT.

As to this clone: Other DNA sequences of this sample code for an identical CDR3. V usage is TRBV7-2 and J usage is TRBJ1-1; 8 bases fit TRBD1. Germline CDR1 is SGHTA and CDR2 is FQGNSA. This CDR3 contains 13 residues. The trim removed 2 bases at V and 6 bases at J, leaving 2 bases unmatched. The CDR3 region is CASSLQGASEAFF. The CDR3 DNA is TGTGCCAGCAGCTTACAGGGGGCCTCTGAAGCTTTCTTT.

V and J are TRBV6-5 and TRBJ1-2; D is unresolved. CDR3 size: 16 residues. V dropped 2 bases and J dropped 1 base, with 14 bases sitting between them. The germline CDR1 and CDR2 sequences are MNHEY and SVGAGI. CDR3 protein: CASSYRSLGSNYGYTF. As DNA, the CDR3 is TGTGCCAGCAGTTACAGGTCGCTCGGAAGTAACTATGGCTACACCTTC.

In its sample, this clone was seen a few times. The genes are TRBV29-1 and TRBJ2-5; 10 bases match TRBD1. There are 12 residues in the CDR3. From germline, CDR1 is SQVTM and CDR2 ANQGSEA. The junction had 4 bases not matched to a gene; V was cut back by 7 bases and J by 5 bases. The CDR3 DNA reads TGCAGCGCTAGACAGGGGGCGGAGACCCAGTACTTC. This encodes CSARQGAETQYF.

V and J are TRBV19 and TRBJ1-2; D unclear. V was shortened by 3 bases and J by 4 bases, with 12 bases between the two germline ends. The CDR3 sequence is 14 residues long. Per the germline V gene, CDR1 is LNHDA and CDR2 is SQIVND (reference sequence). In nucleotides, the CDR3 is TGTGCCAGTAGTATCGGAGGGTCCTCCTATGGCTACACCTTC. It encodes CASSIGGSSYGYTF.

The CDR3 here is CASSRTGLIEQYF. CDR3 nucleotides: TGTGCCAGCAGCCGGACAGGGCTAATCGAGCAGTACTTC. The genes are TRBV11-2 and TRBJ2-7, with 8 bases that match TRBD1. Germline CDR1 is SGHAT and CDR2 is FQNNGV. There are 13 residues in the CDR3. V shed 5 bases and J 6 bases; nucleotides not matched to a gene: 6. The whole variable domain, remainder taken from reference TRBV11-2 and TRBJ2-7, is EAGVAQSPRYKIIEKRQSVAFWCNPISGHATLYWYQQILGQGPKLLIQFQNNGVVDDSQLPKDRFSAERLKGVDSTLKIQPAKLEDSAVYLCASSRTGLIEQYFGPGTRLTVT.

The rearrangement uses TRBV5-4 and TRBJ2-1; 11 positions agree with TRBD2. Trimming at V came to 3 bases and at J to 3 bases, leaving 5 bases not matched to a gene. The CDR3 is 16 residues long. Germline assignment: CDR1 SGHNT and CDR2 YYREEE (reference sequence). The CDR3 sequence: CASSSDSGRGYNEQFF. CDR3 nucleotides: TGTGCCAGCAGCTCGGATAGCGGGAGGGGCTACAATGAGCAGTTCTTC.

This clone was observed a single time. The chain recombines TRBV4-2 with TRBJ2-1; D unresolved. Germline-derived CDR1 and CDR2 are LGHNA and YNFKEQ. Trimming removed 1 base from V and 6 bases from J, with 13 bases in between. The length of the CDR3 is 15 residues. CDR3 bases: TGTGCCAGCAGCCAAGGGAGCGAGTGGGGCAATGAGCAGTTCTTC. It yields the protein CASSQGSEWGNEQFF.

The chain has TRBV5-5 and TRBJ1-3; no firm D call. CDR3 length equals 17 residues. CDR1 is SGHKS and CDR2 is YYEKEE in the germline V gene (reference sequence). The V and J ends lost 0 bases and 0 bases respectively, with 13 bases between them. The CDR3 DNA reads TGTGCCAGCAGCTTGGATAGCGGAGGAACCTCTGGAAACACCATATATTTT. Translated: CASSLDSGGTSGNTIYF.

The table lists this clone with a count of one. A read error may account for a junction end that differs from germline. The V and J genes are TRBV28 and TRBJ1-5, with 8 bases fitting TRBD1. Per germline, CDR1 MDHEN and CDR2 SYDVKM. This CDR3 is built from 14 residues. The chain's CDR3 is CASSLSDRGVPRDF. CDR3 in DNA: TGTGCCAGCAGTTTATCCGACAGGGGAGTTCCTCGGGATTTT. Variable domain in full (rest from reference TRBV28 and TRBJ1-5): DVKVTQSSRYLVKRTGEKVFLECVQDMDHENMFWYRQDPGLGLRLIYFSYDVKMKEKGDIPEGYSVSREKKERFSLILESASTNQTSMYLCASSLSDRGVPRDFGDGTRLSIL.